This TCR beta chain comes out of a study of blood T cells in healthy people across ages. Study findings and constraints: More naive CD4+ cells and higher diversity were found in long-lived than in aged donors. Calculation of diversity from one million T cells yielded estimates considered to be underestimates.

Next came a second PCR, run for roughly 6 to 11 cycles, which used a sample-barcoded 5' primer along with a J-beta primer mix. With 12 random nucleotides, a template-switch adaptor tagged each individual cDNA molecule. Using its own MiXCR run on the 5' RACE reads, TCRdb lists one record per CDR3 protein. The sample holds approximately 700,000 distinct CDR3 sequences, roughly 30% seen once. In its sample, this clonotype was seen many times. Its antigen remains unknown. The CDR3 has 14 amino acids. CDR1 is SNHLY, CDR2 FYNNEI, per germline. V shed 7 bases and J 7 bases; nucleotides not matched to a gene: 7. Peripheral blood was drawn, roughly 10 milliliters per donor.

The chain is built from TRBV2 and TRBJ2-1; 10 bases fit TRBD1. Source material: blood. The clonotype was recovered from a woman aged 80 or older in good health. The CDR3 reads CASMGGQGYNEQFF. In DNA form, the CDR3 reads TGTGCCAGCATGGGGGGACAGGGGTATAATGAGCAGTTCTTC.